This is a list of T cell receptor beta chains from one sample in a study of control samples from healthy donors and cancer patients. Clones were sequenced by immunoSEQ multiplex PCR, and TCRdb holds only the in-frame ones, with some missing. The sample lists fewer than 200,000 clones, roughly 94% occurring once. The sample taken for sequencing was PBMCs. These receptor sequences come from a man aged 55 to 70 with colorectal cancer. CDR3s include the opening cysteine and the closing phenylalanine or tryptophan. Fields, in order: J gene, clone size, D gene, V gene, CDR3 protein, CDR3 DNA. A D gene is named only where the DNA matches it firmly. Clone size is shown for a subset of rows, as once, few, many or a class of expanded clone.

J: TRBJ2-3
size: -
D: -
V: TRBV29-1
CDR3: CSAAWGAETDTQYF
DNA: TGCAGCGCCGCCTGGGGGGCGGAAACAGATACGCAGTATTTT

J: TRBJ2-1
size: -
D: TRBD2
V: TRBV5-4
CDR3: CASSLTLTSGGVTNEQFF
DNA: TGTGCCAGCAGCTTGACCCTGACTAGCGGGGGGGTGACCAATGAGCAGTTCTTC

J: TRBJ1-2
size: -
D: -
V: TRBV12-3/TRBV12-4
CDR3: CASSLGLNYGYTF
DNA: TGTGCCAGCAGCTTGGGGCTCAACTATGGCTACACCTTC

J: TRBJ2-5
size: -
D: TRBD1
V: TRBV5-6
CDR3: CASSLSPGQQETQYF
DNA: TGTGCCAGCAGCTTGTCACCGGGACAGCAAGAGACCCAGTACTTC

J: TRBJ1-1
size: -
D: -
V: TRBV28
CDR3: CASKDTEAFF
DNA: TGTGCCAGCAAAGACACTGAAGCTTTCTTT

J: TRBJ2-1
size: -
D: -
V: TRBV11-3
CDR3: CASSFSDWDEQFF
DNA: TGTGCCAGCAGCTTTTCGGACTGGGATGAGCAGTTCTTC

J: TRBJ2-4
size: -
D: -
V: TRBV7-7
CDR3: CASSKGAGNIQYF
DNA: TGTGCCAGCAGCAAAGGGGCGGGAAACATTCAGTACTTC

J: TRBJ2-1
size: -
D: -
V: TRBV27
CDR3: CASSFRRSNNEQFF
DNA: TGTGCCAGCAGTTTCCGGCGGAGCAACAATGAGCAGTTCTTC

J: TRBJ1-1
size: -
D: -
V: TRBV6-2/TRBV6-3
CDR3: CASSPGRRNTEAFF
DNA: TGTGCCAGCAGTCCCGGACGGAGGAACACTGAAGCTTTCTTT

J: TRBJ1-4
size: -
D: -
V: TRBV6-6
CDR3: CASGRGQTTNEKLFF
DNA: TGTGCCAGCGGACGGGGGCAGACAACTAATGAAAAACTGTTTTTT

J: TRBJ2-1
size: -
D: TRBD1
V: TRBV7-9
CDR3: CASSSKTGGGLFF
DNA: TGTGCCAGCAGCTCAAAAACAGGGGGCGGGTTGTTCTTC

J: TRBJ1-2
size: once
D: -
V: TRBV5-1
CDR3: CASSPRTDANYGYTF
DNA: TGCGCCAGCAGCCCCAGGACGGACGCTAACTATGGCTACACCTTC

J: TRBJ2-3
size: -
D: TRBD2
V: TRBV10-3
CDR3: CAISELSGGASTDTQYF
DNA: TGTGCCATCAGTGAGCTTAGCGGGGGGGCGTCGACAGATACGCAGTATTTT

J: TRBJ1-2
size: once
D: -
V: TRBV11-2
CDR3: CASSLQDLSNYGYTF
DNA: TGTGCCAGCAGCTTACAGGACCTCTCGAACTATGGCTACACCTTC

J: TRBJ1-2
size: -
D: -
V: TRBV2
CDR3: CASSEGQGIYGYTF
DNA: TGTGCCAGCAGTGAAGGGCAGGGGATTTATGGCTACACCTTC

J: TRBJ2-4
size: -
D: TRBD2
V: TRBV9
CDR3: CASSNGLASVAKNIQYF
DNA: TGTGCCAGCAGCAACGGACTAGCCTCCGTAGCCAAAAACATTCAGTACTTC

J: TRBJ2-2
size: -
D: TRBD1
V: TRBV27
CDR3: CASKGGEANTGELFF
DNA: TGTGCCAGCAAAGGGGGCGAAGCGAACACCGGGGAGCTGTTTTTT

J: TRBJ2-7
size: -
D: -
V: TRBV4-3
CDR3: CASSQEQRGGPTSEQYF
DNA: TGCGCCAGCAGCCAAGAACAGCGTGGGGGGCCCACCTCCGAGCAGTACTTC

J: TRBJ1-1
size: -
D: TRBD1
V: TRBV18
CDR3: CASSRTGRAEAFF
DNA: TGTGCCAGCTCAAGGACAGGGCGGGCTGAAGCTTTCTTT

J: TRBJ1-1
size: -
D: -
V: TRBV27
CDR3: CASSFSELNTEAFF
DNA: TGTGCCAGCAGTTTTTCGGAATTGAACACTGAAGCTTTCTTT

J: TRBJ2-3
size: -
D: TRBD1
V: TRBV3-1/TRBV3-2
CDR3: CASSSWTGATDTQYF
DNA: TGTGCCAGCAGCTCTTGGACAGGGGCCACGGATACGCAGTATTTT

J: TRBJ2-1
size: -
D: -
V: TRBV7-9
CDR3: CASRGTLGNNEQFF
DNA: TGTGCCAGCAGGGGGACACTCGGGAACAATGAGCAGTTCTTC

J: TRBJ1-5
size: -
D: -
V: TRBV7-2
CDR3: CASSRRAGDPNQPQHF
DNA: TGTGCCAGCAGCCGTCGGGCAGGCGACCCCAATCAGCCCCAGCATTTT

J: TRBJ2-3
size: -
D: -
V: TRBV27
CDR3: CASWGDGTDTQYF
DNA: TGTGCCAGTTGGGGTGATGGCACAGATACGCAGTATTTT

J: TRBJ1-2
size: -
D: -
V: TRBV7-9
CDR3: CASSPVEPTYGYTF
DNA: TGTGCCAGCAGCCCGGTTGAACCAACGTATGGCTACACCTTC

J: TRBJ1-1
size: once
D: -
V: TRBV9
CDR3: CASSAPPDTEAFF
DNA: TGTGCCAGCAGCGCGCCCCCGGACACTGAAGCTTTCTTT

J: TRBJ2-2
size: -
D: -
V: TRBV5-1
CDR3: CASSLVGVNTGELFF
DNA: TGCGCCAGCAGCTTGGTGGGGGTTAACACCGGGGAGCTGTTTTTT

J: TRBJ1-2
size: -
D: TRBD1
V: TRBV6-4
CDR3: CASSRDRSYGYTF
DNA: TGTGCCAGCAGCCGGGACAGATCCTATGGCTACACCTTC

J: TRBJ1-2
size: -
D: -
V: TRBV4-3
CDR3: CASSQDVSPNYGYTF
DNA: TGCGCCAGCAGCCAAGATGTAAGTCCCAACTATGGCTACACCTTC

J: TRBJ1-1
size: -
D: -
V: TRBV19
CDR3: CASSIYRDLGNTEAFF
DNA: TGTGCCAGTAGTATTTATCGGGACTTGGGGAACACTGAAGCTTTCTTT

J: TRBJ1-2
size: -
D: TRBD1
V: TRBV19
CDR3: CASSFLGTGISGYSGYTF
DNA: TGTGCCAGTAGTTTTCTCGGGACAGGGATATCCGGCTATTCCGGCTACACCTTC

J: TRBJ1-1
size: -
D: -
V: TRBV5-1
CDR3: CASTEANTEAFF
DNA: TGCGCCAGCACCGAGGCGAACACTGAAGCTTTCTTT

J: TRBJ1-2
size: -
D: -
V: TRBV7-9
CDR3: CASSLGDPGGGGYTF
DNA: TGTGCCAGCAGCTTAGGGGACCCCGGAGGTGGTGGCTACACCTTC

J: TRBJ2-1
size: -
D: TRBD2
V: TRBV19
CDR3: CASRLAGSVNNEQFF
DNA: TGTGCCAGTCGACTAGCGGGATCGGTCAACAATGAGCAGTTCTTC

J: TRBJ1-6
size: -
D: TRBD1
V: TRBV28
CDR3: CASSSPTGAKYSPLHF
DNA: TGTGCCAGCAGTTCCCCGACAGGGGCGAAGTACTCACCCCTCCACTTT

J: TRBJ2-1
size: -
D: TRBD1
V: TRBV7-9
CDR3: CASSWTGDNEQFF
DNA: TGTGCCAGCAGCTGGACAGGGGACAATGAGCAGTTCTTC

J: TRBJ1-2
size: -
D: -
V: TRBV7-2
CDR3: CASSLVARLGLGGYTF
DNA: TGTGCCAGCAGCTTAGTTGCCAGGCTGGGGCTAGGTGGCTACACCTTC

J: TRBJ2-1
size: -
D: TRBD2
V: TRBV30
CDR3: CAWRRLAGVGEQFF
DNA: TGTGCCTGGAGGAGACTAGCGGGGGTCGGCGAGCAGTTCTTC

J: TRBJ1-1
size: -
D: TRBD1
V: TRBV11-2
CDR3: CASSFTGTANTEAFF
DNA: TGTGCCAGCAGCTTCACCGGGACAGCGAACACTGAAGCTTTCTTT

J: TRBJ1-1
size: -
D: TRBD1
V: TRBV25-1
CDR3: CASSERGQGLTEAFF
DNA: TGTGCCAGCAGTGAACGAGGACAGGGGCTCACTGAAGCTTTCTTT

J: TRBJ2-2
size: once
D: -
V: TRBV11-3
CDR3: CASSGIPNTGELFF
DNA: TGTGCCAGCAGCGGAATCCCTAACACCGGGGAGCTGTTTTTT

J: TRBJ2-7
size: -
D: TRBD2
V: TRBV3-1/TRBV3-2
CDR3: CASSQNSGGHYEQYF
DNA: TGTGCCAGCAGCCAAAATAGCGGGGGGCACTACGAGCAGTACTTC

J: TRBJ1-1
size: once
D: TRBD1
V: TRBV30
CDR3: CALRGGTGNTEAFF
DNA: TGTGCCCTGAGAGGGGGGACAGGGAACACTGAAGCTTTCTTT

J: TRBJ2-2
size: -
D: TRBD2
V: TRBV3-1/TRBV3-2
CDR3: CASSPWTSGLNTGELFF
DNA: TGTGCCAGCAGCCCCTGGACTAGCGGTCTGAACACCGGGGAGCTGTTTTTT

J: TRBJ1-2
size: -
D: -
V: TRBV6-1
CDR3: CASSEFPQGSFGYTF
DNA: TGTGCCAGCAGTGAATTCCCACAGGGATCATTTGGCTACACCTTC

J: TRBJ2-5
size: -
D: -
V: TRBV29-1
CDR3: CSVEVGETQYF
DNA: TGCAGCGTCGAGGTTGGAGAGACCCAGTACTTC

J: TRBJ2-4
size: -
D: -
V: TRBV7-2
CDR3: CASSPDSGSQNIQYF
DNA: TGTGCCAGCAGCCCCGACTCCGGTAGCCAAAACATTCAGTACTTC

J: TRBJ2-7
size: -
D: TRBD1
V: TRBV13
CDR3: CASSRRQGRNEQYF
DNA: TGTGCCAGCAGCCGGAGACAGGGCCGAAACGAGCAGTACTTC

J: TRBJ1-1
size: -
D: -
V: TRBV9
CDR3: CASSVASRGTGEAFF
DNA: TGTGCCAGCAGCGTAGCGAGTCGAGGGACCGGTGAAGCTTTCTTT

J: TRBJ1-1
size: -
D: -
V: TRBV5-1
CDR3: CASRPTLGNTEAFF
DNA: TGCGCCAGCCGACCGACCCTAGGGAACACTGAAGCTTTCTTT

J: TRBJ2-2
size: -
D: -
V: TRBV2
CDR3: CASTDPNTNTGELFF
DNA: TGTGCCAGCACAGACCCTAACACGAACACCGGGGAGCTGTTTTTT

J: TRBJ1-2
size: -
D: -
V: TRBV19
CDR3: CASEEGGDGYTF
DNA: TGTGCCAGCGAGGAGGGGGGAGATGGCTACACCTTC

J: TRBJ1-1
size: -
D: -
V: TRBV7-9
CDR3: CASSLSGPEAFF
DNA: TGTGCCAGCAGCTTAAGCGGGCCTGAAGCTTTCTTT